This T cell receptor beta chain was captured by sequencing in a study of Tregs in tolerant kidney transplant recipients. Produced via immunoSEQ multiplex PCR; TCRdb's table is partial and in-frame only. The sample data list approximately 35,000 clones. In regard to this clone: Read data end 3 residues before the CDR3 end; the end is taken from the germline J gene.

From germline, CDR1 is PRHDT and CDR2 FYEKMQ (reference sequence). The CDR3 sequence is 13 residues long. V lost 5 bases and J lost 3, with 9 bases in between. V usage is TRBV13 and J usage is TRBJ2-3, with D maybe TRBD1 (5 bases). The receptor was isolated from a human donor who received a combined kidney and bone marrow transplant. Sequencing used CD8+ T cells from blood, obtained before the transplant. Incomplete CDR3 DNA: TGTGCCAGCAGCCCGCAGGGTACAGATACG. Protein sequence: CASSPQGTDT. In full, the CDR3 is CASSPQGTDTQYF.